This T cell receptor beta chain stems from a study of blood T cell repertoires in COVID-19. Study background: Acute-phase and convalescent COVID-19 samples originated in the United States, Italy and Spain. From T cells, B-cell-depleted T cells, or PBMCs came the material, which was cDNA or gDNA.

Germline CDR1 is MNHEY and CDR2 is SVGAGI. Between the trimmed V and J ends, which lost 5 bases and 0 bases, there was a span of 11 bases. This CDR3 has 15 amino acids. Original data processing: It was from reference gene primer amplification that nucleated cell counts were estimated. The repertoire was sequenced with immunoSEQ multiplex PCR; TCRdb's copy has only in-frame clones and lacks some. Clone size and the V and J calls come from that table; the DNA yielded D and trimming. The sample carries around 70,000 clones, 90% recorded once. The specimen was peripheral blood. This TCR was sampled from a man aged 45 to 65 with acute or convalescent COVID-19. The chain has TRBV6-5 and TRBJ2-1; the D gene is possibly TRBD2 (5 bases). The DNA of the CDR3 is TGTGCCAGCAGTAACCCGGGATCCTCCTACAATGAGCAGTTCTTC. Its protein is CASSNPGSSYNEQFF.